In this sample, the clone carrying this TCR beta chain turned up many times. Each donor (without exception) was a healthy Caucasian. This record belongs to a study of identical twins. Germline-derived CDR1 and CDR2 are SGHDT and YYEEEE. The trim removed 2 bases at V and 4 bases at J, leaving 7 bases unmatched. The CDR3 sequence is 15 residues long. Template switching supplied a universal primer site; unique molecular identifiers were carried on the cDNA. TCRdb reanalysed the 5' RACE reads using MiXCR and keeps one entry per CDR3 protein. This table holds about 500,000 distinct CDR3 sequences, around 15% found once. These data were also reused for a study on yellow fever vaccine responses in identical twins. That publication notes: Twins reportedly appeared to share part of their vaccine T cell response while keeping part individual.

Input material: CD4+ T cells sorted from blood. The chain links TRBV5-6 to TRBJ2-3; 7 positions agree with TRBD1. The source of this sequence is a woman aged 18-29 years in good health. Here the CDR3 DNA reads TGTGCCAGCAGCTTCGGGGCAGGGGGTGCAGATACGCAGTATTTT. This sequence encodes CASSFGAGGADTQYF.